Below, 15 T cell receptor beta chains from the same sample are listed, as sequenced in a study of blood T cells in healthy people across ages. A sample-barcoded 5' primer and a J-beta primer mix were used in a second PCR of roughly 6 to 11 cycles. One entry per CDR3 protein, called by TCRdb with MiXCR from the 5' RACE reads. Of about 1,600,000 distinct CDR3 sequences in the sample, roughly 40% were seen once. Sequenced input: blood. The receptor set was obtained from a woman in her late teens or twenties in good health.

V and J are TRBV27 and TRBJ1-1; 9 positions match TRBD1. From germline, CDR1 is MNHEY and CDR2 SMNVEV (reference sequence). The CDR3 is made up of 14 amino acids. The trim removed 5 bases at V and 4 bases at J, leaving 5 bases unmatched. The CDR3 DNA reads TGTGCCAGCAGTCTACAGGGGGCGGCCACTGAAGCTTTCTTT. It encodes CASSLQGAATEAFF.

This clonotype was seen more than once but under ten times. V is TRBV12-3 or TRBV12-4 and J is TRBJ1-3; D gene unclear. The CDR3 has 15 amino acids. The V gene lost 1 base and the J gene lost 2 bases, with 9 bases spanning the gap. Here the CDR3 DNA reads TGTGCCAGCAGTTTAGTTACTGGGACTGGAAACACCATATATTTT. Translation: CASSLVTGTGNTIYF.

The chain links TRBV3-1 to TRBJ2-7; 7 nucleotides line up with TRBD1. Germline loops: CDR1 LGHDT, CDR2 YNNKEL (reference sequence). The CDR3 length is 16 residues. V lost 4 bases and J lost 2; bases outside the gene matches: 11. The CDR3 bases are TGTGCCAGCAGCCTGACAGGGCAACGAGGCCCCTACGAGCAGTACTTC. Amino acids: CASSLTGQRGPYEQYF.

The V and J genes are TRBV6-6 and TRBJ2-3; D perhaps matches TRBD2 (6 bases). CDR3 length equals 14 residues. Germline V lookup: CDR1 MNHNY, CDR2 SVGAGI (reference sequence). Between the trimmed V and J ends, which lost 4 bases and 5 bases, there was a span of 13 bases. CDR3 region: CASSWAAGGDTQYF. The DNA of the CDR3 is TGTGCCAGCAGTTGGGCCGCCGGGGGAGATACGCAGTATTTT.

V is TRBV12-3 or TRBV12-4 and J is TRBJ1-5, with 7 bases matching TRBD1. CDR3 size: 15 residues. The V segment lost 6 bases and the J segment 4 bases; nucleotides outside the gene matches: 9. In nucleotides, the CDR3 is TGTGCCAGCAGCGAACTGACAGGGCCGAATCAGCCCCAGCATTTT. Translated, it gives CASSELTGPNQPQHF.

This clonotype was recorded many times. The chain links TRBV29-1 to TRBJ2-3, with 12 bases aligning to TRBD2. Trimming at V came to 5 bases and at J to 4 bases, leaving 4 bases not matched to a gene. The CDR3 loop spans 14 amino acids. Germline loops: CDR1 SQVTM, CDR2 ANQGSEA. For the CDR3, the DNA is TGCAGCGTTTCACTAGCGGGAGGCGCAGATACGCAGTATTTT. Translation: CSVSLAGGADTQYF.

Of note for this clonotype: At one end the junction does not follow the germline gene, possibly because of a read error. The rearrangement joins TRBV6-6 to TRBJ1-4, with D possibly being TRBD1 (5 bases). CDR1 is MNHNY, CDR2 SVGAGI, per germline (reference sequence). The CDR3 extends over 16 amino acids. For the CDR3, the DNA is TGTGCCCGCAGTCCGGGGGACGGCGGTTCGAGTGAAAAACTGTTTTTT. It is translated as CARSPGDGGSSEKLFF.

This clonotype was observed a handful of times. The J gene is TRBJ2-5, the V gene TRBV20-1; the D is unclear. The last part of the DNA fits TRBJ2-7 better; the J call may be wrong. Germline assignment: CDR1 DFQATT and CDR2 SNEGSKA (reference sequence). The CDR3 contains 11 residues. The CDR3 region is CSAKKVAEQYF. CDR3 coding DNA: TGCAGTGCTAAGAAGGTCGCCGAGCAGTACTTC.

The chain is built from TRBV5-1 and TRBJ2-3, with unresolved D. Germline values: CDR1 SGHRS, CDR2 YFSETQ. V lost 2 bases and J 3 bases, leaving 13 bases between the germline ends. The CDR3 totals 15 residues. The chain's CDR3 is CASSFALKETDTQYF. CDR3 bases: TGCGCCAGCAGCTTTGCCCTTAAAGAAACAGATACGCAGTATTTT.

V is TRBV20-1 and J is TRBJ2-1, with TRBD1 matching over 7 bases. The ends lost 6 bases at V and 2 bases at J; junction bases unmatched: 7. Germline V gene sequence: CDR1 DFQATT, CDR2 SNEGSKA (reference sequence). The CDR3 length is 14 residues. The CDR3 sequence: CSASRDSPYNEQFF. CDR3 nucleotides: TGCAGTGCCAGCCGGGACAGCCCCTACAATGAGCAGTTCTTC.

This chain connects TRBV7-2 to TRBJ2-1; 9 bases are a match to TRBD2. Germline V gene sequence: CDR1 SGHTA, CDR2 FQGNSA. The length of the CDR3 is 18 residues. Trimming cost V 5 bases and J 7 bases; bases outside gene matches: 18. The CDR3 DNA reads TGTGCCAGCAGCCTTTTTAATAGCCCCTACGCGGGGGGGAATGAGCAGTTCTTC. Amino acids: CASSLFNSPYAGGNEQFF.

The chain links TRBV6-5 to TRBJ2-5, with 7 bases matching TRBD2. The CDR3 extends over 14 amino acids. Germline V gene sequence: CDR1 MNHEY, CDR2 SVGAGI. Trimming took 6 bases from V and 3 from J; bases not matched to a gene: 7. CDR3 nucleotide sequence: TGTGCCAGCAGCCCCGGGACTAACGAAGAGACCCAGTACTTC. Translation gives CASSPGTNEETQYF.

This chain uses TRBV20-1 with TRBJ1-1; TRBD1 matches 9 bases. V shed 5 bases, J shed 3 bases, and the junction held 10 bases outside the gene matches. The germline CDR1 and CDR2 sequences are DFQATT and SNEGSKA (reference sequence). The length of the CDR3 is 15 residues. The CDR3 DNA sequence: TGCAGTGCTCGACACAACAGGGGGCACGACACTGAAGCTTTCTTT. Residues: CSARHNRGHDTEAFF.

This clonotype was seen a few times. The chain combines TRBV25-1 with TRBJ2-1, with D perhaps being TRBD1 or TRBD2 (6 bases each). Germline V gene lookup returns CDR1 MGHDK and CDR2 SYGVNS. V was cut by 4 bases and J by 1 base, with 26 bases left in between. This CDR3 is 20 amino acids long. The CDR3 spells CASSGFVEGGVVGSYNEQFF. For the CDR3, the DNA is TGTGCCAGCAGTGGCTTTGTGGAGGGGGGAGTCGTTGGGTCCTACAATGAGCAGTTCTTC.

The V and J genes are TRBV4-1 and TRBJ2-5; no reliable D call. The V end was cut by 6 bases, the J end by 0 bases, with 11 bases between. Germline CDR1 MGHRA, CDR2 YSYEKL. This CDR3 has 14 residues. CDR3 loop: CASRFATNQETQYF. CDR3 nucleotide sequence: TGCGCCAGCAGGTTTGCCACGAACCAAGAGACCCAGTACTTC.